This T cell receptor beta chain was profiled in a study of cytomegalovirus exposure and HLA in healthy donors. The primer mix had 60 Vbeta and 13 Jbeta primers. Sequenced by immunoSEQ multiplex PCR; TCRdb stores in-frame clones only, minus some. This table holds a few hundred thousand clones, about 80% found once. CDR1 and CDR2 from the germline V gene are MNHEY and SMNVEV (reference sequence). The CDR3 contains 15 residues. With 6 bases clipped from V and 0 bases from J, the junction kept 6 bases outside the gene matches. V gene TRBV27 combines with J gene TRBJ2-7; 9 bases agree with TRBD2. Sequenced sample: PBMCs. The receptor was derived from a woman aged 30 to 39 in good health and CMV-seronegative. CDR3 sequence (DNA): TGTGCCAGCAGAAGACTAGCGGCAAGCTCCTACGAGCAGTACTTC. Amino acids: CASRRLAASSYEQYF.